One and the same sample provided the 9 T cell receptor beta chains below, sequenced in a study of blood T cells in healthy people across ages. Then a second PCR, running roughly 7 to 11 cycles, was carried out with a sample-barcoded 5' primer and a J-beta primer mix. A single record per CDR3 protein comes from TCRdb applying MiXCR to the 5' RACE reads. The sample yields 1,100,000 or so distinct CDR3 sequences, under 55% seen once. The sample comprised blood. The receptors were gathered from a woman aged 60-70 years in good health.

Comment on this clonotype: The junction differs from germline at one of its ends, possibly a read error. The chain employs TRBV4-1 and TRBJ1-1, with unresolved D. The CDR3 is made up of 15 amino acids. The germline V gene has CDR1 MGHRA and CDR2 YSYEKL. In nucleotides, the CDR3 is TGCGCCAGCAGCCAATTAGGACGGAGGAACACTGGAGCTTTCTTT. Protein product: CASSQLGRRNTGAFF.

This clonotype was counted only a few times. The chain has TRBV20-1 and TRBJ2-7; the D gene is possibly TRBD2 (5 bases). V lost 1 base to trimming and J lost 2 bases, with 9 bases between them. Germline CDR1 and CDR2: DFQATT and SNEGSKA (reference sequence). CDR3 length equals 13 residues. In nucleotides, the CDR3 is TGCAGTGCTAGAGGACCGGGAACCTACGAGCAGTACTTC. It is translated as CSARGPGTYEQYF.

This clonotype was seen ten or more times. The V gene is TRBV20-1, the J gene TRBJ1-5; the match to TRBD1 covers 7 bases. The CDR3 spans 16 residues. V was clipped by 5 bases and J by 0 bases; unmatched bases: 10. Germline-derived CDR1 and CDR2 are DFQATT and SNEGSKA (reference sequence). CDR3 residues: CSAGQTGVGSNQPQHF. In nucleotides, the CDR3 is TGCAGTGCTGGACAAACAGGGGTCGGTAGCAATCAGCCCCAGCATTTT.

This clonotype was detected only a few times. The V gene is TRBV27, the J gene TRBJ2-7; the match to TRBD1 covers 8 bases. This CDR3 has 14 amino acids. Trimming cost V 2 bases and J 3 bases; bases outside gene matches: 3. Germline V lookup: CDR1 MNHEY, CDR2 SMNVEV (reference sequence). CDR3 nucleotides: TGTGCCAGCAGTTTACAGGGGGCTAACTACGAGCAGTACTTC. Translated: CASSLQGANYEQYF.

In this sample, this clonotype turned up once. In DNA, the CDR3 is TGTGCCATCAGTGAGTCTAGGGCGGGATTGAACACTGAAGCTTTCTTT. Protein sequence: CAISESRAGLNTEAFF. The gene calls are TRBV10-3 and TRBJ1-1; unclear D gene. This CDR3 has 16 residues. Germline V gene lookup returns CDR1 ENHRY and CDR2 SYGVKD. V was trimmed by 0 bases and J by 0 bases, leaving 11 bases between them.

This clonotype appeared a few times. The chain uses TRBV28 and TRBJ2-7; perhaps TRBD2 as D (6 bases). The CDR3 spans 14 residues. The V end was cut by 3 bases, the J end by 1 base, with 10 bases between. The germline V gene encodes CDR1 MDHEN and CDR2 SYDVKM. CDR3 in DNA: TGTGCCAGCAGTTTGCCGGGAGTGTCCTACGAGCAGTACTTC. This gives the protein CASSLPGVSYEQYF.

As DNA, the CDR3 is TGCGCCAGCAGCCAAGTTTTACAGGGACCCTACGAGCAGTACTTC. It is translated as CASSQVLQGPYEQYF. The chain joins TRBV4-1 to TRBJ2-7; a possible D gene is TRBD1 (6 bases). The ends were cut back, 1 base at V and 2 bases at J, with 12 bases in the middle. In germline, CDR1 is MGHRA, CDR2 YSYEKL. This CDR3 has 15 residues.

DNA of the CDR3: TGTGCCAGCAGCTTAGGGGGCTCGGGACTAGCCTACAATGAGCAGTTCTTC. Residues: CASSLGGSGLAYNEQFF. The chain has TRBV11-2 and TRBJ2-1; 8 positions agree with TRBD2. CDR3 size: 17 residues. V trimming: 1 base; J trimming: 2 bases; junction bases outside the gene matches: 7. Germline V gives CDR1 SGHAT, CDR2 FQNNGV.

This rearrangement joins TRBV29-1 to TRBJ1-1; TRBD1 is a possible D gene (5 bases). The CDR3 length is 13 residues. Trimming left V 5 bases short and J 0 bases short, with 10 bases between. The germline V gene has CDR1 SQVTM and CDR2 ANQGSEA. CDR3 loop: CSVHEGMNTEAFF. The CDR3 region has the DNA TGCAGCGTTCATGAGGGGATGAACACTGAAGCTTTCTTT.